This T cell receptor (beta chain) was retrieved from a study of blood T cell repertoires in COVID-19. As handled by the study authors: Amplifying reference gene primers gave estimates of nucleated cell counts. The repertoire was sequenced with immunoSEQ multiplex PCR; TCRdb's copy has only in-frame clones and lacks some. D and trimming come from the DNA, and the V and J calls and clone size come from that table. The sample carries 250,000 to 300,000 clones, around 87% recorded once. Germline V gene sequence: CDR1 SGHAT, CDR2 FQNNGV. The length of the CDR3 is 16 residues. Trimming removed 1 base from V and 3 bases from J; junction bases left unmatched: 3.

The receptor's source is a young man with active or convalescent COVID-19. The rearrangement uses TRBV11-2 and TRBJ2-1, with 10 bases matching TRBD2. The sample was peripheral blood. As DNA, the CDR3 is TGTGCCAGCAGCTTAGGGGTAGCGGGGGGCTACAATGAGCAGTTCTTC. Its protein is CASSLGVAGGYNEQFF.